A selection of T cell receptor beta chains follows, all from one sample in a study of shared clonotypes between healthy human individuals. Sequencing was performed with immunoSEQ multiplex PCR; in TCRdb, only in-frame clones are kept and a portion is missing. The sample records some 2.1 million clones, about 95% being singletons. Sample: naive CD4+ T cells sorted from blood. Receptors were obtained from a man in his late teens or twenties in good health. Both conserved end residues are part of each CDR3.

CASSEQGVPPDEQYF | TRBV10-1
CASSLSTAVQPQHF | TRBV7-8
CASSQEGPLAGWNGEQYF | TRBV4-1
CASSVKGASTDTQYF | TRBV9
CASSLGSESYNEQFF | TRBV7-8
CASSPTPAGGISYNEQFF | TRBV5-6
CASSGTPDTYNSPLHF | TRBV5-6
CASSLQGFNQPQHF | TRBV6-1
CASPRLAGEYEQYF | TRBV5-1
CASSQPRGGGFTDTQYF | TRBV4-1
CASSALTPGGRHSYEQYF | TRBV5-1
CASSLDGDATEAFF | TRBV7-6
CASSSQGWNTEAFF | TRBV9
CASSVSGYGYTF | TRBV2
CASSLLTGGLETQYF | TRBV27
CASSEGGSSTDTQYF | TRBV10-1
CASSPPSGSVNEQFF | TRBV18
CASSLLGFSPLHF | TRBV7-2
CASSTPHSGNTIYF | TRBV7-2
CASSALLLTDTQYF | TRBV5-1
CASNSDRAAYEQYF | TRBV7-2